This T cell receptor beta chain was observed in a study of shared clonotypes between healthy human individuals. Study overall: Researchers assigned three CD4 naive, three CD4 memory, two CD8 naive and one CD8 memory plate to each donor.

Genomic DNA belonging to each subset was distributed in equal measure over several immunoSEQ plates. Repertoires were generated with immunoSEQ multiplex PCR, while TCRdb's copy carries only in-frame clones and drops some. Here the sample spans over 2 million clones, roughly 95% being singletons. Trimming removed 4 bases from V and 6 bases from J, with 19 bases in between. The CDR3 sequence is 17 residues long. Germline CDR1 and CDR2: MNHEY and SMNVEV (reference sequence). This chain links TRBV27 with TRBJ1-6; D is uncertain. Sequencing input: naive CD4+ T cells sorted from blood. Specified subset: CD45RA+ positively selected. The source is a man between 18 and 35 years old in good health. The CDR3 region has the DNA TGTGCCAGCAGTTACTCGAATAGTGGTGGAGCTAATTCACCCCTCCACTTT. The encoded protein is CASSYSNSGGANSPLHF.